The 18 T cell receptor beta chains given below trace back to one sample, sequenced in a study of blood T cell repertoires in COVID-19. Profiling relied on immunoSEQ multiplex PCR, and the TCRdb table lists in-frame clones only, not all of them. The sample lists tens of thousands of clones; roughly 84% were seen once. Sequencing input: peripheral blood. The receptors derive from a man in his sixties with COVID-19, enrolled during active disease.

The chain recombines TRBV27 with TRBJ2-3; D perhaps matches TRBD2 (6 bases). The CDR3 runs 17 residues. From germline, CDR1 is MNHEY and CDR2 SMNVEV (reference sequence). The germline V and J ends were trimmed by 3 bases and 4 bases, with 20 bases remaining between them. CDR3 residues: CASSLPRDSRGADTQYF. For the CDR3, the DNA is TGTGCCAGCAGTTTGCCCAGGGACTCTAGAGGGGCAGATACGCAGTATTTT.

This clone has more than one count but fewer than ten. The rearrangement uses TRBV5-1 and TRBJ2-3; 8 nucleotides align to TRBD2. V trimming: 1 base; J trimming: 0 bases; junction bases outside the gene matches: 4. The CDR3 length is 16 residues. Germline CDR1 reads SGHRS; CDR2 reads YFSETQ. The CDR3, as DNA: TGCGCCAGCAGCTTGCTCGCTAGCGGGAGCACAGATACGCAGTATTTT. Its protein is CASSLLASGSTDTQYF.

The CDR3 region is CATRGVNTEAFF. CDR3 nucleotides: TGTGCCACCCGGGGAGTGAACACTGAAGCTTTCTTT. The V call is TRBV12-3 or TRBV12-4, the J call TRBJ1-1; no clear D gene. CDR3 length: 12 residues. Trimming took off 10 bases at V and 0 bases at J, with 9 bases between the two ends.

V and J are TRBV7-8 and TRBJ2-5; TRBD2 aligns across 8 bases. This CDR3 has 15 residues. J was trimmed by 5 bases and V by 5 bases; bases with no gene match: 10. Germline CDR1 is SGHVS and CDR2 is FQNEAQ. The CDR3: CASSQGTSTSETQYF. The CDR3, as DNA: TGTGCCAGCAGCCAAGGGACTAGTACATCGGAGACCCAGTACTTC.

CDR3 bases: TGTGCCATCAGTGGGACAGTTAGCACTGAAGCTTTCTTT. Its protein product is CAISGTVSTEAFF. The chain links TRBV10-3 to TRBJ1-1; maybe TRBD1 (6 bases). Trimming left V 4 bases short and J 4 bases short, with 10 bases between. The germline V gene encodes CDR1 ENHRY and CDR2 SYGVKD. The CDR3 has 13 residues.

This rearrangement joins TRBV7-2 to TRBJ1-3, with 8 bases that match TRBD1. With V trimmed by 3 bases and J by 4 bases, 5 bases remained unmatched. Per germline, CDR1 SGHTA and CDR2 FQGNSA. The CDR3 contains 15 residues. Written as DNA, the CDR3 is TGTGCCAGCAGCTTCACAGGGGGTATAGGAAACACCATATATTTT. The encoded protein is CASSFTGGIGNTIYF.

This clone turned up a few times. The DNA for the CDR3 is TGTGCCAGCAGCTCAATAACAGGGGCGCTCTCATTCGGGCAGTACTTC. This translates into CASSSITGALSFGQYF. This rearrangement joins TRBV3-1 (or the pseudogene TRBV3-2) to TRBJ2-7, with 7 bases identical to TRBD1. Germline values: CDR1 LGHDT, CDR2 YNNKEL (reference sequence). This CDR3 has 16 residues. With V trimmed by 5 bases and J by 9 bases, 19 bases remained unmatched.

This clone was counted between two and nine times. The rearrangement joins TRBV18 to TRBJ1-1; TRBD1 matches at 9 bases. CDR3 length: 15 residues. Germline V CDR1 and CDR2: KGHSH, LQKENI. J gave up 0 bases and V 2 bases, and 1 base lay outside the gene matches. The CDR3 sequence: CASSPGTGLNTEAFF. CDR3 DNA: TGTGCCAGCTCACCAGGGACAGGGCTGAACACTGAAGCTTTCTTT.

The chain couples TRBV11-3 to TRBJ2-1, with a possible D match to TRBD2 (6 bases). Between the trimmed V and J ends, which lost 5 bases and 6 bases, there was a span of 17 bases. This CDR3 region has 15 residues. Germline lookup yields CDR1 SGHNT and CDR2 YENEEA. CDR3 in amino acids: CASSEARLVPNEQFF. The CDR3 DNA is TGTGCCAGCAGCGAAGCACGACTAGTCCCCAATGAGCAGTTCTTC.

The gene calls are TRBV2 and TRBJ2-5, with D hard to call. In germline, CDR1 is SNHLY, CDR2 FYNNEI. The CDR3 length is 11 residues. Deletions cut 7 bases from V and 1 base from J, with 4 bases between. The CDR3 loop reads CASTLQETQYF. The CDR3 DNA reads TGTGCCAGCACCCTCCAAGAGACCCAGTACTTC.

The rearrangement joins TRBV11-2 to TRBJ1-4; TRBD1 is a possible D gene (5 bases). V was cut by 1 base and J by 10 bases, with 19 bases left in between. This CDR3 is built from 16 residues. CDR1 is SGHAT, CDR2 FQNNGV, per germline. The CDR3 region has the DNA TGTGCCAGCAGCTTAGTCGGCCGGGGGAATTCTGGAAAACTGTTTTTT. Its translation is CASSLVGRGNSGKLFF.

J is TRBJ1-2 and V is TRBV14; the D is unclear. V lost 3 bases to trimming and J lost 5 bases, with 7 bases between them. Germline assignment: CDR1 SGHDN and CDR2 FVKESK. This CDR3 region has 12 residues. CDR3 sequence: CASSQGGYGYTF. As DNA, the CDR3 is TGTGCCAGCAGCCAGGGAGGGTATGGCTACACCTTC.

The V and J genes are TRBV6-5 and TRBJ1-2; tentative D call: TRBD1 (5 bases). The CDR3 runs to 13 residues. Germline assignment: CDR1 MNHEY and CDR2 SVGAGI. The ends were cut back, 3 bases at V and 6 bases at J, with 11 bases in the middle. The CDR3 reads CASSYRGINGYTF. CDR3 bases: TGTGCCAGCAGTTATCGGGGGATTAATGGCTACACCTTC.

The chain recombines TRBV2 with TRBJ2-7, with a possible D match to TRBD1 (6 bases). The V gene lost 10 bases and the J gene lost 4 bases, with 17 bases spanning the gap. The CDR3 has 13 residues. Germline loops: CDR1 SNHLY, CDR2 FYNNEI. Here the CDR3 DNA reads TGTGCCACGACTCGGGACACCAAATACGAGCAGTACTTC. It specifies CATTRDTKYEQYF.

CDR3 coding DNA: TGTGCCAGTAGTATGGAGTCAGCTTCTAATGAAAAACTGTTTTTT. Its translation is CASSMESASNEKLFF. The J gene is TRBJ1-4, the V gene TRBV19; no reliable D call. CDR1 LNHDA and CDR2 SQIVND come from the germline V gene (reference sequence). The CDR3 has 15 amino acids. V shed 3 bases and J shed 3 bases, with 11 bases lying between them.

Written as DNA, the CDR3 is TGTGCCAGCAGTGATTTAGCTAGCGGGGTAGGGCAGTTCTTC. This translates into CASSDLASGVGQFF. The J gene is TRBJ2-1, the V gene TRBV2; 9 bases map to TRBD2. Germline V lookup: CDR1 SNHLY, CDR2 FYNNEI. The CDR3 sequence is 14 residues long. The V and J ends lost 3 bases and 12 bases, in that order; junction bases with no gene match: 9. Filled out from reference TRBV2 and TRBJ2-1, the complete variable domain reads EPEVTQTPSHQVTQMGQEVILRCVPISNHLYFYWYRQILGQKVEFLVSFYNNEISEKSEIFDDQFSVERPDGSNFTLKIRSTKLEDSAMYFCASSDLASGVGQFFGPGTRLTVL.

This chain joins TRBV30 and TRBJ1-2; tentative D call: TRBD1 (5 bases). V lost 2 bases and J lost 6, with 10 bases in between. The CDR3 has 12 amino acids. Looked up from germline, CDR1 is GTSNPN and CDR2 is SVGIG (reference sequence). The CDR3 here is CAWSTWGHGYTF. The CDR3 DNA reads as TGTGCCTGGAGTACATGGGGCCATGGCTACACCTTC.

The V call is TRBV19, the J call TRBJ2-7; 9 bases agree with TRBD2. The V gene end was trimmed by 3 bases and the J gene end by 0 bases; junction bases not matched to a gene: 9. The CDR3 is 17 residues long. Germline V gene sequence: CDR1 LNHDA, CDR2 SQIVND (reference sequence). The CDR3, as DNA: TGTGCCAGTAGTATGTGGGGTAGCGGGAGTTACTCCTACGAGCAGTACTTC. It translates to CASSMWGSGSYSYEQYF.